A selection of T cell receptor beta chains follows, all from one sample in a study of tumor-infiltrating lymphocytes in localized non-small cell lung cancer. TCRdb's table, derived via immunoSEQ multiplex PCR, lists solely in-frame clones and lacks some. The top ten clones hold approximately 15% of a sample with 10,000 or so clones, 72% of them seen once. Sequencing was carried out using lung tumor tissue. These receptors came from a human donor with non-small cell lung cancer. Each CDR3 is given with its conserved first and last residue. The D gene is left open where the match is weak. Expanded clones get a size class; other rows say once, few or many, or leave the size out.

cdr3_aa: CASGYSGNEQFF
cdr3_nt: TGTGCCAGCGGCTATAGCGGGAATGAGCAGTTCTTC
v_call: TRBV25-1
d_call: TRBD2
j_call: TRBJ2-1
clone_size: once

cdr3_aa: CASSPGQQETQYF
cdr3_nt: TGTGCCAGCAGCCCAGGACAGCAAGAGACCCAGTACTTC
v_call: TRBV5-4
d_call: NA
j_call: TRBJ2-5
clone_size: medium-sized

cdr3_aa: CATDTGGAGANVLTF
cdr3_nt: TGTGCCACCGACACAGGGGGAGCTGGGGCCAACGTCCTGACTTTC
v_call: TRBV6-1
d_call: TRBD1
j_call: TRBJ2-6
clone_size: NA

cdr3_aa: CASSVALYNEQFF
cdr3_nt: TGTGCCAGCAGCGTAGCTCTCTACAATGAGCAGTTCTTC
v_call: TRBV9
d_call: NA
j_call: TRBJ2-1
clone_size: NA

cdr3_aa: CATSRDPGGRAGELFF
cdr3_nt: TGTGCCACCAGCAGAGATCCGGGGGGAAGGGCCGGGGAGCTGTTTTTT
v_call: TRBV15
d_call: TRBD2
j_call: TRBJ2-2
clone_size: NA

cdr3_aa: CASSFDPETTGELFF
cdr3_nt: TGTGCCAGCAGCTTCGACCCGGAGACCACCGGGGAGCTGTTTTTT
v_call: TRBV7-3
d_call: NA
j_call: TRBJ2-2
clone_size: NA

cdr3_aa: CASSLIAGAGDTQYF
cdr3_nt: TGTGCCAGCAGCTTGATAGCAGGGGCCGGTGATACGCAGTATTTT
v_call: TRBV5-6
d_call: NA
j_call: TRBJ2-3
clone_size: medium-sized

cdr3_aa: CASSERSTSGGTGELFF
cdr3_nt: TGTGCCAGCAGCGAGCGGTCGACTAGCGGGGGGACCGGGGAGCTGTTTTTT
v_call: TRBV9
d_call: TRBD2
j_call: TRBJ2-2
clone_size: NA

cdr3_aa: CASSQGPFEYEQYF
cdr3_nt: TGCGCCAGCAGCCAAGGCCCTTTCGAGTACGAGCAGTACTTC
v_call: TRBV4-1
d_call: NA
j_call: TRBJ2-7
clone_size: NA

cdr3_aa: CASSLLLRGRGTEAFF
cdr3_nt: TGCGCCAGCAGCCTTTTGCTTAGAGGACGCGGCACTGAAGCTTTCTTT
v_call: TRBV4-1
d_call: NA
j_call: TRBJ1-1
clone_size: NA

cdr3_aa: CASSYNRDRVAYEQYF
cdr3_nt: TGTGCCAGCAGTTACAATCGGGACAGGGTAGCCTACGAGCAGTACTTC
v_call: TRBV6-5
d_call: TRBD1
j_call: TRBJ2-7
clone_size: NA

cdr3_aa: CASSLDRGVNEQYF
cdr3_nt: TGTGCCAGCAGCTTAGACAGGGGAGTCAACGAGCAGTACTTC
v_call: TRBV7-8
d_call: TRBD1
j_call: TRBJ2-7
clone_size: NA

cdr3_aa: CASSPKAQGATYEQYF
cdr3_nt: TGTGCCAGCAGCCCAAAAGCACAGGGGGCCACCTACGAGCAGTACTTC
v_call: TRBV7-8
d_call: TRBD1
j_call: TRBJ2-7
clone_size: NA

cdr3_aa: CASSQDGNQPQHF
cdr3_nt: TGTGCCAGCAGCCAGGACGGCAATCAGCCCCAGCATTTT
v_call: TRBV11-2
d_call: NA
j_call: TRBJ1-5
clone_size: NA

cdr3_aa: CAISATTQPQHF
cdr3_nt: TGTGCCATCAGTGCGACTACCCAGCCCCAGCATTTT
v_call: TRBV10-3
d_call: NA
j_call: TRBJ1-5
clone_size: NA

cdr3_aa: CASSLVGGSYEQYF
cdr3_nt: TGTGCCAGCAGCTTAGTTGGGGGTTCCTACGAGCAGTACTTC
v_call: TRBV7-9
d_call: NA
j_call: TRBJ2-7
clone_size: few

cdr3_aa: CASSPQGGITYEQYF
cdr3_nt: TGTGCCAGCAGCCCCCAGGGGGGAATCACCTACGAGCAGTACTTC
v_call: TRBV14
d_call: NA
j_call: TRBJ2-7
clone_size: NA

cdr3_aa: CATSREKFSSTDTQYF
cdr3_nt: TGTGCCACCAGCAGAGAAAAGTTTTCTAGCACAGATACGCAGTATTTT
v_call: TRBV15
d_call: NA
j_call: TRBJ2-3
clone_size: NA

cdr3_aa: CASSPLAGANNEQFF
cdr3_nt: TGCGCCAGCAGCCCCCTAGCGGGGGCCAACAATGAGCAGTTCTTC
v_call: TRBV4-3
d_call: TRBD2
j_call: TRBJ2-1
clone_size: few

cdr3_aa: CASSRTSGRTDTQYF
cdr3_nt: TGTGCCAGCAGCCGGACTAGCGGACGCACAGATACGCAGTATTTT
v_call: TRBV2
d_call: TRBD2
j_call: TRBJ2-3
clone_size: NA

cdr3_aa: CASSLVSNEKLFF
cdr3_nt: TGTGCCAGCAGCTTAGTCAGTAATGAAAAACTGTTTTTT
v_call: TRBV7-7
d_call: NA
j_call: TRBJ1-4
clone_size: NA

cdr3_aa: CASSRLVAGSRETQYF
cdr3_nt: TGTGCCAGCAGCCGCTTGGTAGCGGGGTCCCGGGAGACCCAGTACTTC
v_call: TRBV14
d_call: TRBD2
j_call: TRBJ2-5
clone_size: NA

cdr3_aa: CATSREGLYGYTF
cdr3_nt: TGTGCCACCAGCAGAGAAGGACTCTATGGCTACACCTTC
v_call: TRBV15
d_call: NA
j_call: TRBJ1-2
clone_size: NA